The rows below give T cell receptor beta chains drawn from one sample of a study of OX40 agonist ivuxolimab in advanced cancers. The repertoire was sequenced with immunoSEQ multiplex PCR; TCRdb's copy has only in-frame clones and lacks some. The repertoire has tens of thousands of clones, 75% to 85% of them found once; the top ten carry 1.4% to 1.5%. The sample here was CD4+ or CD8+ T cells sorted from blood, taken in a trial of the OX40 agonist ivuxolimab. The receptors were sampled from an adult with an advanced solid tumor such as melanoma, head and neck, liver or kidney cancer. CDR3s include the opening cysteine and the closing phenylalanine or tryptophan. Each record gives: D gene, J gene, V gene, clone size, CDR3 protein, CDR3 DNA. The D gene is left open where the match is weak. The size entry is marked missing in some rows and otherwise reads once, few, many or a size class.

>.|TRBJ2-7|TRBV6-1|.
CASSSLGTLTYEQYF
TGTGCCAGCAGTTCGCTGGGGACTCTTACCTACGAGCAGTACTTC
>TRBD1|TRBJ2-5|TRBV11-2|.
CASSLVGTGGAQYF
TGTGCCAGCAGCTTAGTCGGGACAGGGGGAGCCCAGTACTTC
>TRBD1|TRBJ2-3|TRBV6-1|.
CASSLQGGTDTQYF
TGTGCCAGCAGTTTACAGGGGGGCACAGATACGCAGTATTTT
>.|TRBJ2-1|TRBV5-1|.
CASSLWQRRNEQFF
TGCGCCAGCAGCTTGTGGCAGCGTCGGAATGAGCAGTTCTTC
>TRBD2|TRBJ2-4|TRBV19|.
CASSPPGGTEGIQYF
TGTGCCAGTAGTCCCCCCGGGGGGACTGAGGGCATTCAGTACTTC
>TRBD1|TRBJ1-5|TRBV2|.
CASNGDSGNQPQHF
TGTGCCAGCAACGGGGACAGCGGCAATCAGCCCCAGCATTTT
>.|TRBJ1-6|TRBV7-9|.
CASSLARQNNSPLHF
TGTGCCAGCAGCTTAGCGCGACAGAATAATTCACCCCTCCACTTT
>.|TRBJ1-2|TRBV7-2|.
CASSLVGDGPYGYTF
TGTGCCAGCAGCTTAGTGGGGGACGGACCCTATGGCTACACCTTC
>.|TRBJ1-2|TRBV5-4|.
CASSGGDYRGYTF
TGTGCCAGCAGCGGGGGGGACTATAGGGGCTACACCTTC
>TRBD2|TRBJ2-1|TRBV2|.
CASSSAGGLYGNEQFF
TGTGCCAGCAGTTCAGCGGGGGGGCTTTACGGCAATGAGCAGTTCTTC
>.|TRBJ1-1|TRBV5-4|.
CASSFPGQNTEAFF
TGTGCCAGCAGCTTCCCGGGACAAAACACTGAAGCTTTCTTT
>.|TRBJ2-2|TRBV2|.
CASHRNTGELFF
TGTGCCAGCCACAGGAACACCGGGGAGCTGTTTTTT
>TRBD1|TRBJ2-7|TRBV28|.
CAAGTGSYEQYF
TGTGCCGCTGGGACAGGCTCCTACGAGCAGTACTTC
>.|TRBJ1-6|TRBV28|.
CAAKNSYNSPLHF
TGTGCCGCTAAGAACTCCTATAATTCACCCCTCCACTTT
>.|TRBJ2-4|TRBV11-2|.
CASSWQGNQNIQYF
TGTGCCAGCAGCTGGCAGGGTAACCAAAACATTCAGTACTTC
>.|TRBJ2-3|TRBV29-1|.
CSGAGTLRGTQYF
TGCAGCGGAGCCGGGACGCTAAGAGGCACGCAGTATTTT
>.|TRBJ2-3|TRBV7-9|.
CASSLGTDTQYF
TGTGCCAGCAGCTTAGGCACAGATACGCAGTATTTT
>TRBD1|TRBJ1-6|TRBV6-1|.
CASITGAHSPLHF
TGTGCCAGCATAACAGGGGCGCATTCACCCCTCCACTTT
>.|TRBJ2-7|TRBV7-9|few
CASSSGHSAPYEQYF
TGTGCCAGCAGCTCCGGACATTCAGCCCCCTACGAGCAGTACTTC
>TRBD2|TRBJ2-3|TRBV7-2|once
CASSPLGGGGTDTQYF
TGTGCCAGCAGCCCCCTTGGCGGGGGGGGCACAGATACGCAGTATTTT
>TRBD1|TRBJ2-7|TRBV28|.
CASHPTGGSSYEQYF
TGTGCCAGCCACCCGACAGGGGGCAGCTCCTACGAGCAGTACTTC
>TRBD1|TRBJ1-5|TRBV6-5|.
CASGTGTSNQPQHF
TGTGCCAGCGGGACAGGGACTTCCAATCAGCCCCAGCATTTT
>TRBD2|TRBJ2-2|TRBV2|.
CASSEARGSGELFF
TGTGCCAGCAGTGAAGCGCGGGGGTCCGGGGAGCTGTTTTTT
>.|TRBJ1-1|TRBV5-1|.
CASSLRPTIPMNTEAFF
TGCGCCAGCAGCCTTCGCCCGACAATCCCCATGAACACTGAAGCTTTCTTT
>.|TRBJ1-2|TRBV5-1|.
CASSLWGAQGYTF
TGCGCCAGCAGCTTGTGGGGGGCGCAGGGCTACACCTTC
>.|TRBJ1-5|TRBV15|.
CATSIAGSRQPQHF
TGTGCCACCAGCATTGCGGGTTCTAGGCAGCCCCAGCATTTT
>.|TRBJ2-7|TRBV25-1|once
CASQSIYEQYF
TGTGCCAGCCAGTCGATCTACGAGCAGTACTTC
>.|TRBJ2-3|TRBV5-1|.
CASSFGGGTDTQYF
TGCGCCAGCAGCTTTGGGGGAGGCACAGATACGCAGTATTTT
>.|TRBJ2-6|TRBV4-2|.
CASSQDLASSGANVLTF
TGTGCCAGCAGCCAAGATCTAGCGAGTTCTGGGGCCAACGTCCTGACTTTC
>.|TRBJ1-3|TRBV18|once
CASSPGGNTIYF
TGTGCCAGCTCACCAGGTGGAAACACCATATATTTT
>.|TRBJ1-4|TRBV14|.
CASSQDLWAEKLFF
TGTGCCAGCAGCCAAGATTTGTGGGCAGAAAAACTGTTTTTT
>.|TRBJ1-1|TRBV5-4|.
CASSSQVNTEAFF
TGTGCCAGCAGCTCACAGGTGAACACTGAAGCTTTCTTT
>.|TRBJ2-7|TRBV14|.
CASSQDEGTPSYEQYF
TGTGCCAGCAGCCAAGATGAGGGGACACCCTCCTACGAGCAGTACTTC
>.|TRBJ1-4|TRBV6-1|.
CASSEQGNNEKLFF
TGTGCCAGCAGTGAACAGGGAAACAATGAAAAACTGTTTTTT
>TRBD2|TRBJ2-1|TRBV27|.
CASSNPGLAGVNEQFF
TGTGCCAGCAGTAACCCCGGACTAGCGGGGGTAAATGAGCAGTTCTTC